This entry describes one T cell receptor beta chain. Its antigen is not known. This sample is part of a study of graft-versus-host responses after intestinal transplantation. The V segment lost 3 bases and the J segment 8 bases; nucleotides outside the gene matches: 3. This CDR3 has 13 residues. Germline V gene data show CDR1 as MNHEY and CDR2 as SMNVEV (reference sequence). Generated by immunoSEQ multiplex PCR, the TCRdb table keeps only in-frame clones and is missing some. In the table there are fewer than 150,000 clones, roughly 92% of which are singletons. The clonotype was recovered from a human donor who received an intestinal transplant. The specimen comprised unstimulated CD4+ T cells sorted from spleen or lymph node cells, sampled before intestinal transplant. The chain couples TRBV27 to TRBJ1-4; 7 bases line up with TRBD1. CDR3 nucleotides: TGTGCCAGCAGTTTTCAGGGGGGGGAAAAACTGTTTTTT. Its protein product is CASSFQGGEKLFF.